This T cell receptor beta chain was found in a study of blood T cell repertoires in COVID-19. Clones were read by immunoSEQ multiplex PCR, and TCRdb kept only the in-frame ones, dropping some. The sample yields 300,000 to 400,000 clones, 87% seen once. Patients of the Seattle cohort, enrolled during active infection, were followed longitudinally. CDR3 size: 14 residues. V lost 2 bases and J 4 bases, leaving 11 bases between the germline ends. Germline CDR1 and CDR2: SQVTM and ANQGSEA. The sequenced sample was peripheral blood. The chain links TRBV29-1 to TRBJ2-2; TRBD1 is a possible D gene (5 bases). The sequence was obtained from a woman aged 55-75 years with COVID-19, enrolled during active disease. CDR3 loop: CSVEPQTATGELFF. The CDR3 coding sequence is TGCAGCGTTGAACCTCAGACAGCCACCGGGGAGCTGTTTTTT.